This T cell receptor (beta chain) stems from a study of shared clonotypes between healthy human individuals. TCRdb's copy holds only in-frame clones and misses some; the assay was immunoSEQ multiplex PCR. The sample shows about 1 million clones, about 76% of them seen only once. The V gene's germline CDR1 is LNHNV and CDR2 YYDKDF (reference sequence). Trimming stripped 0 bases from V and 0 bases from J, with 12 bases between. The CDR3 loop spans 16 amino acids. The sequenced sample was memory CD4+ T cells sorted from blood. Stated subset: CD45RA-negative fraction. The sequence was collected from a man between 18 and 35 years old in good health. This rearrangement joins TRBV15 to TRBJ2-7; no firm D call. DNA for the CDR3: TGTGCCACCAGCAGAGAAGAAGGGCCGCGCTCCTACGAGCAGTACTTC. Amino acid sequence: CATSREEGPRSYEQYF.